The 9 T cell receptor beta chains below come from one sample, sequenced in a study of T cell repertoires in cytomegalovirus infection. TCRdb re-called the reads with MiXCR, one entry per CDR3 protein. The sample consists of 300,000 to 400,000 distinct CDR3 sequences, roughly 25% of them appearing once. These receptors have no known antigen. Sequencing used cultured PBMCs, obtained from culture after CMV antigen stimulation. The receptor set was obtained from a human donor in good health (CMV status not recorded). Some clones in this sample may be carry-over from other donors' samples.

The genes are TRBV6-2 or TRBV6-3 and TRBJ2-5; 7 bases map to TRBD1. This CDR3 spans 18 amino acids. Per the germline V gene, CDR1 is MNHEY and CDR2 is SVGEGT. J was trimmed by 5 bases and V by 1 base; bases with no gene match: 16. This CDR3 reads CASSYYSKTGTDLETQYF. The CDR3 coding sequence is TGTGCCAGCAGTTACTACTCGAAGACCGGGACAGACCTCGAGACCCAGTACTTC.

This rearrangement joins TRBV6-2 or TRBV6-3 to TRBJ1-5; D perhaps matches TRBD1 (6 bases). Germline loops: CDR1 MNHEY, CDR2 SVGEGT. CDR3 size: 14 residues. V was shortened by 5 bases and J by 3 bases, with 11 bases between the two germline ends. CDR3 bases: TGTGCCAGCAGTAGAGGGGGTTTCAATCAGCCCCAGCATTTT. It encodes CASSRGGFNQPQHF.

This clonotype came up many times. CDR3 amino acids: CASSLSWTSGQETQYF. Here the CDR3 DNA reads TGTGCCAGCAGCTTATCCTGGACTAGCGGCCAAGAGACCCAGTACTTC. J is TRBJ2-5 and V is TRBV7-6; 10 nucleotides match TRBD2. The germline gives CDR1 SGHVS, CDR2 FNYEAQ. The CDR3 is made up of 16 amino acids. Trimming took 2 bases from V and 1 from J; bases not matched to a gene: 4.

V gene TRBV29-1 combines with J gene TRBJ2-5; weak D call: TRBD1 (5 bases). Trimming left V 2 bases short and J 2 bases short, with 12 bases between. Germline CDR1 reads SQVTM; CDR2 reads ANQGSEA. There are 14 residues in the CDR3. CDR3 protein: CSVERGQDQETQYF. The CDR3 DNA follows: TGCAGCGTTGAAAGGGGCCAGGATCAAGAGACCCAGTACTTC.

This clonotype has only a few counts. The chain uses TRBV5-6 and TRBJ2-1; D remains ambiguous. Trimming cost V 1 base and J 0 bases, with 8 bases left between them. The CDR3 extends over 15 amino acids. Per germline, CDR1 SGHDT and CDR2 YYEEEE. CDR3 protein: CASSLIASSYNEQFF. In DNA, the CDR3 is TGTGCCAGCAGCTTGATTGCCAGCTCCTACAATGAGCAGTTCTTC. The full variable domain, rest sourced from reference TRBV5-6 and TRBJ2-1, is DAGVTQSPTHLIKTRGQQVTLRCSPKSGHDTVSWYQQALGQGPQFIFQYYEEEERQRGNFPDRFSGHQFPNYSSELNVNALLLGDSALYLCASSLIASSYNEQFFGPGTRLTVL.

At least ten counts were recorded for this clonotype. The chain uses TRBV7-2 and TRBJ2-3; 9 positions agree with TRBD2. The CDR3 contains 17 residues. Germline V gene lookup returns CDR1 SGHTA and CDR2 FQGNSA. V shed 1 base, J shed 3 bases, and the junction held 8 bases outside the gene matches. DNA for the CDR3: TGTGCCAGCAGCTTAGAGGCTAGCGGGATCCTAACAGATACGCAGTATTTT. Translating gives CASSLEASGILTDTQYF.

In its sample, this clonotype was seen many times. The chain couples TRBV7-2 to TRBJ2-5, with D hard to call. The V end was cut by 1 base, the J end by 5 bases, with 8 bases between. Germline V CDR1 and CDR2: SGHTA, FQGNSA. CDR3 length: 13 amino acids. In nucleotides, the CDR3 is TGTGCCAGCAGCTTAGTGTATTCGGAGACCCAGTACTTC. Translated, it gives CASSLVYSETQYF.

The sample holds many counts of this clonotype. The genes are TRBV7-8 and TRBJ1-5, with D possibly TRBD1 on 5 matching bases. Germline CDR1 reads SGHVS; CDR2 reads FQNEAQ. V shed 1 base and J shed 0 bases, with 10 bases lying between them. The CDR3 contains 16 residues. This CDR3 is CASSLVGRASNQPQHF. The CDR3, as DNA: TGTGCCAGCAGCTTAGTGGGCAGGGCTAGCAATCAGCCCCAGCATTTT. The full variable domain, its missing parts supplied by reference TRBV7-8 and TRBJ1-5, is GAGVSQSPRYKVAKRGQDVALRCDPISGHVSLFWYQQALGQGPEFLTYFQNEAQLDKSGLPSDRFFAERPEGSVSTLKIQRTQQEDSAVYLCASSLVGRASNQPQHFGDGTRLSIL.

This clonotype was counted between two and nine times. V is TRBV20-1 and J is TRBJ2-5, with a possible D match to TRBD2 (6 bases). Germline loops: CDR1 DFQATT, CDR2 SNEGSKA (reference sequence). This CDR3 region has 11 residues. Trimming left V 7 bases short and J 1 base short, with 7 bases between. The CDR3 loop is CSGEAQETQYF. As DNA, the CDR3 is TGCAGTGGGGAGGCCCAAGAGACCCAGTACTTC.